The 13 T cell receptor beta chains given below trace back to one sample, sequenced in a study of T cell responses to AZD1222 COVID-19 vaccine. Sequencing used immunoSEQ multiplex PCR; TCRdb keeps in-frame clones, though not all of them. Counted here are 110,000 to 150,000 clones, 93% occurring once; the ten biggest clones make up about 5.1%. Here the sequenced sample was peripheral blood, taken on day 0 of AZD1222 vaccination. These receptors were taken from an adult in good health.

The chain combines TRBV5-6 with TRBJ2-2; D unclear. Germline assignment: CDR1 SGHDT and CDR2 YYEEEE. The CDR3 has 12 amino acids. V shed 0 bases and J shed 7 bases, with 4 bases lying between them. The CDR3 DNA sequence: TGTGCCAGCAGCTTGGAGGTCGGGGAGCTGTTTTTT. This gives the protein CASSLEVGELFF.

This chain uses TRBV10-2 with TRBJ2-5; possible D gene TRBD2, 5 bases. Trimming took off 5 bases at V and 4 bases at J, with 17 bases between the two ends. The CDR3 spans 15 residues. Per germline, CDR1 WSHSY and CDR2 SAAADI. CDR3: CASSQVTSLLETQYF. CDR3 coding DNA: TGCGCCAGCAGTCAAGTCACTAGTTTGCTAGAGACCCAGTACTTC.

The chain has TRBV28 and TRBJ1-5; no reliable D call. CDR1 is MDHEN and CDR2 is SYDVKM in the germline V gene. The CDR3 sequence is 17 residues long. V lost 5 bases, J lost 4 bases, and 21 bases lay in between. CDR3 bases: TGTGCCAGCAGTGAGTTGGACGGAAACGCGATTAATCAGCCCCAGCATTTT. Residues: CASSELDGNAINQPQHF.

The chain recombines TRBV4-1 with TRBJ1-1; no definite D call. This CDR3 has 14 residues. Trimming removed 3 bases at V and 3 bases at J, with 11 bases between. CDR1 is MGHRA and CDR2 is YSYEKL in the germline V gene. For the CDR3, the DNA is TGCGCCAGCAGCCATGACCGAGTGGACACTGAAGCTTTCTTT. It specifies CASSHDRVDTEAFF.

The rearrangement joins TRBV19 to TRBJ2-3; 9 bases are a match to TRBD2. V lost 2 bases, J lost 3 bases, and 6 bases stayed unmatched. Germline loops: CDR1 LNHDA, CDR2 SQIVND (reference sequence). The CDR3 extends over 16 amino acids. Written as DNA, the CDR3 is TGTGCCAGTAGTATACGTAGCGGGAGAGCAACAGATACGCAGTATTTT. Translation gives CASSIRSGRATDTQYF.

CDR3: CASSEALGQLYNEQFF. Here the CDR3 DNA reads TGTGCCAGCAGTGAAGCGCTTGGACAGCTTTACAATGAGCAGTTCTTC. This chain connects TRBV6-1 to TRBJ2-1; D is possibly TRBD1 (6 bases). Between the trimmed V and J ends, which lost 0 bases and 4 bases, there was a span of 13 bases. Germline CDR1 is MNHNS and CDR2 is SASEGT. The CDR3 has 16 residues.

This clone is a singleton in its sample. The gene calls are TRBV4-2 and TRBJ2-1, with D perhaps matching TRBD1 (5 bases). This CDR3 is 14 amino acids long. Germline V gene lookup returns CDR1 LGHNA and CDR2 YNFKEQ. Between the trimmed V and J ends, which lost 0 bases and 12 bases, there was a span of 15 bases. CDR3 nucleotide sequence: TGTGCCAGCAGCCAAGATGGACAATCTAAGGGGCAGTTCTTC. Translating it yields CASSQDGQSKGQFF.

The DNA for the CDR3 is TGTGCCAGCAGTTCCGGGACAGTCTATGGCTACACCTTC. Translation: CASSSGTVYGYTF. J is TRBJ1-2 and V is TRBV6-2 or TRBV6-3; 7 bases match TRBD1. CDR1 and CDR2 (germline): MNHEY, SVGEGT. The CDR3 covers 13 residues. Trimming at V came to 4 bases and at J to 4 bases, leaving 3 bases not matched to a gene.

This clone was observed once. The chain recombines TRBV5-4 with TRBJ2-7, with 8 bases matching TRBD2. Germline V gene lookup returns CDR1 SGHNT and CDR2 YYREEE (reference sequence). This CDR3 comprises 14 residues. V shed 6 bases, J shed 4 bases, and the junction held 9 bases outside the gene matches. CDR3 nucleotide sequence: TGTGCCAGCAACGACCGGGAGGGAAGATACGAGCAGTACTTC. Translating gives CASNDREGRYEQYF.

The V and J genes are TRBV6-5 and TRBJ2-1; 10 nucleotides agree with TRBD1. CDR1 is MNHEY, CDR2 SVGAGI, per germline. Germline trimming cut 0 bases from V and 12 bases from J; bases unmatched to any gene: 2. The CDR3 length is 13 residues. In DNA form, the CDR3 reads TGTGCCAGCAGTTACTCCGACAGGGGGCGGCAGTTCTTC. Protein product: CASSYSDRGRQFF.

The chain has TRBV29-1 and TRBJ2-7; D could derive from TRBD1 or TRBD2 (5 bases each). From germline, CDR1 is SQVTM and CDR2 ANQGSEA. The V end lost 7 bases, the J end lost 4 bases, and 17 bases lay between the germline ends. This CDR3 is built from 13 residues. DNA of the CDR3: TGCAGCGCCTCGGGACGGAGGATTTACGAGCAGTACTTC. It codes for CSASGRRIYEQYF.

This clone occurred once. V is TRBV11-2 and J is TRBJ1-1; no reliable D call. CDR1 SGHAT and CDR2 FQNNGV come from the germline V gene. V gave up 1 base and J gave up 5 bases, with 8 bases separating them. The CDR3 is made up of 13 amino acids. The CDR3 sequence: CASSLGAATEAFF. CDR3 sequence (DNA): TGTGCCAGCAGCTTAGGCGCAGCAACTGAAGCTTTCTTT.

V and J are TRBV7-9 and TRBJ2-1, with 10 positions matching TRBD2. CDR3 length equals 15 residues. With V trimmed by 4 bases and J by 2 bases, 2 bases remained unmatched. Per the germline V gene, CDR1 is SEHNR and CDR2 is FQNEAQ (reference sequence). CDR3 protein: CASSSSGRAYNEQFF. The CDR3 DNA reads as TGTGCCAGCAGCTCTAGCGGGAGAGCCTACAATGAGCAGTTCTTC.